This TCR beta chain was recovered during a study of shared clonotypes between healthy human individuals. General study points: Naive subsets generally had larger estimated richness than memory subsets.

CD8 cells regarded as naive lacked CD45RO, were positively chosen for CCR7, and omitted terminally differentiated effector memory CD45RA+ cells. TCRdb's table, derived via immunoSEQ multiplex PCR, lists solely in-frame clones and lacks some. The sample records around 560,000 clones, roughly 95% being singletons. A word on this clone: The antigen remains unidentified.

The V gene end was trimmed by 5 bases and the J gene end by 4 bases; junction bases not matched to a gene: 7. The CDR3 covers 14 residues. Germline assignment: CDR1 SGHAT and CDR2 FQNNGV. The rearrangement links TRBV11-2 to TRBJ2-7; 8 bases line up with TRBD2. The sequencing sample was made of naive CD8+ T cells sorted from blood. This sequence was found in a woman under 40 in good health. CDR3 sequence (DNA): TGTGCCAGCAGCCATCCGGGACTAGGATACGAGCAGTACTTC. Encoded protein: CASSHPGLGYEQYF.